The 20 T cell receptor beta chains presented below share a single source sample, sequenced in a study of T cell responses to AZD1222 COVID-19 vaccine. TCRdb's copy holds only in-frame clones and misses some; the assay was immunoSEQ multiplex PCR. Among 130,000 to 150,000 clones listed, approximately 94% were seen once. The source material was peripheral blood, sampled on day 0 of AZD1222 vaccination. The receptors shown here come from an adult in good health.

The V gene is TRBV5-8, the J gene TRBJ1-2; D is undetermined. From germline, CDR1 is SGHTS and CDR2 YDEGEE. V was cut by 6 bases and J by 8 bases, with 11 bases left in between. The CDR3 is 11 amino acids. The CDR3 spells CASNPGAGYTF. Here the CDR3 DNA reads TGTGCCAGCAATCCGGGTGCGGGCTACACCTTC. The whole variable domain, remainder taken from reference TRBV5-8 and TRBJ1-2, is EAGVTQSPTHLIKTRGQQATLRCSPISGHTSVYWYQQALGLGLQFLLWYDEGEERNRGNFPPRFSGRQFPNYSSELNVNALELEDSALYLCASNPGAGYTFGSGTRLTVV.

The chain uses TRBV27 and TRBJ1-2; D not certain. Germline V gives CDR1 MNHEY, CDR2 SMNVEV (reference sequence). The CDR3 length is 14 residues. Trimming removed 5 bases from V and 2 bases from J, with 12 bases in between. CDR3 residues: CASSRGRGNYGYTF. The CDR3 DNA reads TGTGCCAGCAGTCGCGGAAGAGGGAACTATGGCTACACCTTC.

The rearrangement joins TRBV24-1 to TRBJ2-3, with D maybe TRBD1 (5 bases). The V gene's germline CDR1 is KGHDR and CDR2 SFDVKD. This CDR3 has 14 amino acids. Trimming took off 10 bases at V and 7 bases at J, with 20 bases between the two ends. This chain's CDR3 is CATSGSTTDHTQYF. The DNA of the CDR3 is TGTGCCACGTCAGGGTCTACGACGGACCATACGCAGTATTTT.

This chain connects TRBV11-2 to TRBJ2-1; a possible D gene is TRBD2 (6 bases). The V end was cut by 0 bases, the J end by 15 bases, with 15 bases between. The V gene's germline CDR1 is SGHAT and CDR2 FQNNGV. This CDR3 comprises 13 residues. CDR3 DNA sequence: TGTGCCAGCAGCTTAGATCGGCGGGAAGCACCGTTCTTC. Its translation is CASSLDRREAPFF.

The rearrangement links TRBV30 to TRBJ1-1; D remains unclear. The CDR3 consists of 12 residues. Per the germline V gene, CDR1 is GTSNPN and CDR2 is SVGIG (reference sequence). Between the trimmed V and J ends, which lost 4 bases and 5 bases, there was a span of 11 bases. In nucleotides, the CDR3 is TGTGCCTGGACGCTCATGAGGACTGAAGCTTTCTTT. It translates to CAWTLMRTEAFF.

The rearrangement joins TRBV20-1 to TRBJ1-1, with D unclear. V lost 3 bases to trimming and J lost 0 bases, with 17 bases between them. Germline CDR1 and CDR2: DFQATT and SNEGSKA (reference sequence). The CDR3 covers 16 residues. The CDR3 loop reads CSASKPGGHMNTEAFF. The CDR3 DNA sequence: TGCAGTGCTAGTAAACCGGGAGGCCACATGAACACTGAAGCTTTCTTT.

The genes are TRBV19 and TRBJ1-6; D perhaps matches TRBD1 (5 bases). CDR1 is LNHDA and CDR2 is SQIVND in the germline V gene (reference sequence). V gave up 5 bases and J gave up 3 bases, with 11 bases separating them. The CDR3 runs 15 residues. In nucleotides, the CDR3 is TGTGCCAGTAGTGGGGGTCGCAACTATAATTCACCCCTCCACTTT. Its protein is CASSGGRNYNSPLHF.

The chain is built from TRBV10-3 and TRBJ2-6; 9 bases line up with TRBD1. Losses at the gene ends were 0 bases for V and 3 bases for J; bases not matched to a gene: 3. The CDR3 has 17 amino acids. Germline CDR1 is ENHRY and CDR2 is SYGVKD. The CDR3 protein is CAISESDRGDGANVLTF. The CDR3 DNA is TGTGCCATCAGTGAGTCGGACAGGGGAGATGGGGCCAACGTCCTGACTTTC.

This clone was recorded once. Here the CDR3 DNA reads TGTGCCAGCAGCCTTCCCGGGGGGCAGAGCTACGAGCAGTACTTC. Its protein product is CASSLPGGQSYEQYF. This chain connects TRBV7-9 to TRBJ2-7; tentative D call: TRBD2 (7 bases). The germline CDR1 and CDR2 sequences are SEHNR and FQNEAQ (reference sequence). The CDR3 extends over 15 amino acids. V was trimmed by 5 bases and J by 3 bases, leaving 17 bases between them.

The J gene is TRBJ2-5, the V gene TRBV7-2, with 8 bases matching TRBD2. CDR1 SGHTA and CDR2 FQGNSA come from the germline V gene. The trim removed 8 bases at V and 1 base at J, leaving 3 bases unmatched. The CDR3 is 13 residues long. The DNA of the CDR3 is TGTGCCAGCCTTAGCGGGACCCAAGAGACCCAGTACTTC. This sequence encodes CASLSGTQETQYF.

The chain couples TRBV5-8 to TRBJ1-1, with unresolved D. This CDR3 comprises 12 residues. The ends were cut back, 6 bases at V and 2 bases at J, with 8 bases in the middle. The germline V gene encodes CDR1 SGHTS and CDR2 YDEGEE. As DNA, the CDR3 is TGTGCCAGCACCGGGGTAAACACTGAAGCTTTCTTT. It codes for CASTGVNTEAFF.

The V and J genes are TRBV19 and TRBJ1-2; 8 bases align to TRBD1. Germline V gene data show CDR1 as LNHDA and CDR2 as SQIVND (reference sequence). This CDR3 is built from 14 residues. Germline trimming cut 2 bases from V and 7 bases from J; bases unmatched to any gene: 6. CDR3 in amino acids: CASSITRGRRGYTF. The CDR3 DNA follows: TGTGCCAGTAGTATAACCAGGGGGCGACGTGGCTACACCTTC.

This sequence joins TRBV9 and TRBJ2-1, with D unclear. The V end lost 3 bases, the J end lost 9 bases, and 7 bases lay between the germline ends. The V gene's germline CDR1 is SGDLS and CDR2 YYNGEE. The CDR3 runs to 11 residues. CDR3 in DNA: TGTGCCAGCAGCGACCGGAGTGAGCAGTTCTTC. This sequence encodes CASSDRSEQFF.

V and J are TRBV4-1 and TRBJ1-5; 8 bases line up with TRBD1. The CDR3 totals 17 residues. CDR1 is MGHRA and CDR2 is YSYEKL in the germline V gene. After removal of 0 bases from V and 1 base from J, the junction contained 5 bases not matched to a gene. In nucleotides, the CDR3 is TGCGCCAGCAGCCAAGAAGCCCAGGGGGCGAGCAATCAGCCCCAGCATTTT. The encoded protein is CASSQEAQGASNQPQHF.

V gene TRBV6-5 combines with J gene TRBJ1-5, with 7 nucleotides matching TRBD1. The CDR3 loop spans 15 amino acids. Germline trimming cut 6 bases from V and 0 bases from J; bases unmatched to any gene: 5. The germline V gene has CDR1 MNHEY and CDR2 SVGAGI. The CDR3 nucleotides are TGTGCCAGCAGGAGGGACAGCTATAGCAATCAGCCCCAGCATTTT. Amino acids: CASRRDSYSNQPQHF.

In this sample, this clone turned up a few times. The chain joins TRBV19 to TRBJ1-2, with D unresolved. The length of the CDR3 is 15 residues. V lost 3 bases and J lost 5, with 16 bases in between. The V gene's germline CDR1 is LNHDA and CDR2 SQIVND (reference sequence). CDR3 DNA sequence: TGTGCCAGTAGTATTCAGGCAGGTGGAAGGTATGGCTACACCTTC. As protein: CASSIQAGGRYGYTF.

J is TRBJ2-1 and V is TRBV9, with D maybe TRBD2 (6 bases). Between the trimmed V and J ends, which lost 0 bases and 5 bases, there was a span of 12 bases. Germline assignment: CDR1 SGDLS and CDR2 YYNGEE. This CDR3 has 15 amino acids. CDR3 nucleotide sequence: TGTGCCAGCAGCGTAGAGACCTGGGGGGACAATGAGCAGTTCTTC. Amino acids: CASSVETWGDNEQFF.

Points on this clone: A junction end diverges from the germline sequence, so it may reflect a read error. V is TRBV7-8 and J is TRBJ2-1; 9 positions agree with TRBD1. This CDR3 is 12 amino acids long. CDR1 is SGHVS and CDR2 is FQNEAQ in the germline V gene. CDR3 nucleotide sequence: TGTGCCAGCAGCCCCGGACAGGGGAGGTTTCTCTTC. This translates into CASSPGQGRFLF.

The gene calls are TRBV19 and TRBJ1-1; no clear D gene. V was cut by 7 bases and J by 0 bases, with 3 bases left in between. This CDR3 contains 11 residues. The germline V gene has CDR1 LNHDA and CDR2 SQIVND (reference sequence). The CDR3 reads CASKLNTEAFF. CDR3 DNA sequence: TGTGCCAGTAAGTTGAACACTGAAGCTTTCTTT.

The rearrangement links TRBV5-4 to TRBJ2-3, with 7 bases lining up with TRBD1. CDR3 length: 17 residues. Germline CDR1 is SGHNT and CDR2 is YYREEE (reference sequence). Trimming at V came to 3 bases and at J to 0 bases, leaving 10 bases not matched to a gene. The CDR3 spells CASSSTAGGMSTDTQYF. In DNA form, the CDR3 reads TGTGCCAGCAGCTCCACCGCAGGGGGAATGAGCACAGATACGCAGTATTTT.